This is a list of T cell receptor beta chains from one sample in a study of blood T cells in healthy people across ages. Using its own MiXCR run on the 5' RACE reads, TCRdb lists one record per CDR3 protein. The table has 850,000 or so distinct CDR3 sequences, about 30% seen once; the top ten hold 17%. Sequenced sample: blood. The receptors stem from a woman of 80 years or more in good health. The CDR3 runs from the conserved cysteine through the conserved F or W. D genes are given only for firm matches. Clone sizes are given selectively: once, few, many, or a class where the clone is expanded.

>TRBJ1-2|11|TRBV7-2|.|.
TGTGCCAGCAGCTTAGTACAGGGTTACACCTTC
CASSLVQGYTF
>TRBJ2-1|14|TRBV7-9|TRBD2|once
TGTTCCAGCAGCTCGGGAGGGCCCCGCGATGAGCAGTTCTTC
CSSSSGGPRDEQFF
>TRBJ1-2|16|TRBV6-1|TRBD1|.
TGTGCCAGCAGTCCCGGGACAGGCCTCTCTAACTATGGCTACACCTTC
CASSPGTGLSNYGYTF
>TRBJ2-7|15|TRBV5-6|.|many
TGTGCCAGCAGCTTCGCCTTCCAAGTAGTTTCCGAGCAGTACTTC
CASSFAFQVVSEQYF
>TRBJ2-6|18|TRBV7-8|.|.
TGTGCCAGCAGCTTAGGCAGGAGCGGGTTCTCTGGGGCCAACGTCCTGACTTTC
CASSLGRSGFSGANVLTF
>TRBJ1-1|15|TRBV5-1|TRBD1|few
TGCGCCAGCAGCCAGGGACAGGCCCGCCCGTCTGAAGCTTTCTTT
CASSQGQARPSEAFF
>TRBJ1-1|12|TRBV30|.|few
TGTGCCTGGAGGGGCTCGGGCACTGAAGCTTTCTTT
CAWRGSGTEAFF
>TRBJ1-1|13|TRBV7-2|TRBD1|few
TGTGCCAGCTTGGGACAGGGGTACACTGAAGCTTTCTTT
CASLGQGYTEAFF
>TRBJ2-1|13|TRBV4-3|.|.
TGCGCCAGCAGCCAAGAACTGCGAGAGACCCAGTTCTTC
CASSQELRETQFF
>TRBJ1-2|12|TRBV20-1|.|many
TGCAGTGCTCGCGGACAGCCCTATGGCTACACCTTC
CSARGQPYGYTF
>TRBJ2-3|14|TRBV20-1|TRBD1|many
TGCAGTGCTAGGGGGGACAGCTACACAGATACGCAGTATTTT
CSARGDSYTDTQYF
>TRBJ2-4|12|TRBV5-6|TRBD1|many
TGTGCCAGCAGTTCGACAGGGTTCATTCAGTACTTC
CASSSTGFIQYF
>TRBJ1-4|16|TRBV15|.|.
TGTGCCACCATCCCCGGACGTACTGCAACTAGTGAAAAACTGTTTTTT
CATIPGRTATSEKLFF
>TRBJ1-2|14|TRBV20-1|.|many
TGCAGTGCTAGAGATGCGGGGATTAACTATGGCTACACCTTC
CSARDAGINYGYTF
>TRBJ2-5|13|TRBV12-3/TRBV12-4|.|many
TGTGCCAGCAGTTTCTCCACGGAAGAGACCCAGTACTTC
CASSFSTEETQYF
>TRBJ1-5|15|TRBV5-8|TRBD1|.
TGTGCCAGCAACGTGAAACAGGGGCGCAATCAGCCCCAGCATTTT
CASNVKQGRNQPQHF
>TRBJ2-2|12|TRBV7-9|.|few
TGTGCCAGCAGGGCCTTCACCGGGGAGCTGTTTTTT
CASRAFTGELFF
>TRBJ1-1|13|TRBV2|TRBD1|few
TGTGCCAGCAGTACAGGGGAGGGCACTGAAGCTTTCTTT
CASSTGEGTEAFF
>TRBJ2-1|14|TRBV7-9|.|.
TGTGCCAGCAGGAGTGGACTCTCGTCGTCTCTGCAGTTCTTC
CASRSGLSSSLQFF
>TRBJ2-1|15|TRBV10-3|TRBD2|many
TGTGCCATCAGTGAGTCTCGGGGGGGCTCCACTAAGCAGTTCTTC
CAISESRGGSTKQFF
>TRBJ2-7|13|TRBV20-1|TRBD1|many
TGCAGTGCTAGAGGGGACAGGGGATACGAGCAGTACTTC
CSARGDRGYEQYF
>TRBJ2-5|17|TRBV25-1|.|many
TGTGCCAGCAGTGAATGGACCACCGACCCACACCAAGAGACCCAGTACTTC
CASSEWTTDPHQETQYF
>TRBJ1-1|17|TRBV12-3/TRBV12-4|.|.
TGTGCCAGCAGTTTAAGCCATGGGGATGGGGAAGGGTTTGAAGCTTTCTTT
CASSLSHGDGEGFEAFF
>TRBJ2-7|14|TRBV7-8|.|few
TGTGCCAGCACCCGTAGGGGGGGTGCCTACGAGCAGTACTTC
CASTRRGGAYEQYF
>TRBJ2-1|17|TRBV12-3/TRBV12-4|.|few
TGTGCCAGCACCTCCGCCGGACTAACGGGGGTTAGTAATGAGCAGTTCTTC
CASTSAGLTGVSNEQFF
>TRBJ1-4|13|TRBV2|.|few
TGTGCCAGCAGTCCGGACTCTATGGAAAAACTGTTTTTT
CASSPDSMEKLFF
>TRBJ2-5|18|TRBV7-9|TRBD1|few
TGTGCCAGCAGCTTACCCTCTCGGGACAGGGTGTACCAAGAGACCCAGTACTTC
CASSLPSRDRVYQETQYF
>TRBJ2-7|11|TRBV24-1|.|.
TGTGCCACCGACCGAGACGACGAGCAGTACTTC
CATDRDDEQYF
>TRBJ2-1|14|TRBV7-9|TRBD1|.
TGTGCCAGCAGCTCAGGGACAGGGTACAATGAGCAGTTCTTC
CASSSGTGYNEQFF
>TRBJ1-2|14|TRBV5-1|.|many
TGCGCCAGCAGCTTGACGCCGGGCGACTATGGCTACACCTTC
CASSLTPGDYGYTF
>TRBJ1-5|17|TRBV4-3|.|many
TGCGCCAGCAGCCAAGATCTAACAGGAGGGAGCAATCAGCCCCAGCATTTT
CASSQDLTGGSNQPQHF
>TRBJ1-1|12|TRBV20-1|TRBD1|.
TGCAGTGCTGCAGGGGGACACACTGAAGCTTTCTTT
CSAAGGHTEAFF
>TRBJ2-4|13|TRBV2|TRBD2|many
TGTGCCAGCAGTGATGTGGGGGGACTAGTGCAGTACTTC
CASSDVGGLVQYF
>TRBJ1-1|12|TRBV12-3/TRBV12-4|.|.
TGTGCCAGCACCAGGACCGAAAAAGGACCTTTCTTT
CASTRTEKGPFF
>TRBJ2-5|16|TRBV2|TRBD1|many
TGTGCCAGCACTCCTAAGGACAGGGGAAACCAAGAGACCCAGTACTTC
CASTPKDRGNQETQYF
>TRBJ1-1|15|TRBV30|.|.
TGTGCCTGGAGTGACCAGGGAAGATCGAACACTGAAGCTTTCTTT
CAWSDQGRSNTEAFF
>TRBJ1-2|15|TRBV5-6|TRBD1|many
TGTGCCAGCAGCCCAGGGGGTAGAAGGAACTATGGCTACACCTTC
CASSPGGRRNYGYTF
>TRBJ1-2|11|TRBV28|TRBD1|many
TGTGCCAGTACGACAGGGTTTGGCTACACCTTC
CASTTGFGYTF
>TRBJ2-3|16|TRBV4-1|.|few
TGCGCCAGCGGCCAATCGTCAGGGATGGGACTCCCGTCGCAGTATTTT
CASGQSSGMGLPSQYF
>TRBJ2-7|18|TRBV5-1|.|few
TGCGCCAGCAGCTTGGCCGAAGGTAAGACGTTAAAGCCCTACGAGCAGTACTTC
CASSLAEGKTLKPYEQYF
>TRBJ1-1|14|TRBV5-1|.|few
TGCGCCAGCAGCTCGTATTCAGGGAACACTGAAGCTTTCTTT
CASSSYSGNTEAFF
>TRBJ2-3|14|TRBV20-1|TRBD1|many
TGCAGTGCCCGGACAGGGGGGCGCACAGATACGCAGTATTTT
CSARTGGRTDTQYF
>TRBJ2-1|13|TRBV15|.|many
TGTGCCACCAGCAGCCGATCGGAAGGTGAGCAGTTCTTC
CATSSRSEGEQFF
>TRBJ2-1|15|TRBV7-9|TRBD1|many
TGTGCCAGCAGCGCAAACAGGGGCACCTACAATGAGCAGTTCTTC
CASSANRGTYNEQFF
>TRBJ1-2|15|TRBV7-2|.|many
TGTGCCAGCAGCTCTATTGACAGGCCTTACTATGGCTACACCTTC
CASSSIDRPYYGYTF